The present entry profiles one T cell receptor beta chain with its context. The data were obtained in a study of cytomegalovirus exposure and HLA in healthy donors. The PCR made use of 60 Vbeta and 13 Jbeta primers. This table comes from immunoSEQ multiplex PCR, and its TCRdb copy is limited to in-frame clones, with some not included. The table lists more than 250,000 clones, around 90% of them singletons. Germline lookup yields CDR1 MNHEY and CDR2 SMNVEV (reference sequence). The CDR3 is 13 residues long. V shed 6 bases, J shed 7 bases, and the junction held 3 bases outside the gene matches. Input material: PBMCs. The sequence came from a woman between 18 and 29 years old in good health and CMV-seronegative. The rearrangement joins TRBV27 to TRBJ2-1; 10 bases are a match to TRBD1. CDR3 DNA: TGTGCCAGCAGCCGACAGGGGGCGAATGAGCAGTTCTTC. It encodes CASSRQGANEQFF.